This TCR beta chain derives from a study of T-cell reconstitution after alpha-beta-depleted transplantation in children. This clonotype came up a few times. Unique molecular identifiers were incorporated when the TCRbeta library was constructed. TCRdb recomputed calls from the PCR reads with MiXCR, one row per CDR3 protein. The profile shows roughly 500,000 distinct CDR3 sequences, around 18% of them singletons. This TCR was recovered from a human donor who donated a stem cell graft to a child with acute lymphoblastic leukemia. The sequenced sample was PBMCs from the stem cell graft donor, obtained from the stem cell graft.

The CDR3 loop reads CASRTTGGNSPLHF. The CDR3 coding sequence is TGTGCCAGCAGAACGACAGGGGGCAATTCACCCCTCCACTTT. The chain carries TRBV6-1 and TRBJ1-6; 10 bases match TRBD1. V lost 6 bases, J lost 7 bases, and 3 bases stayed unmatched. The CDR3 runs 14 residues. In germline, CDR1 is MNHNS, CDR2 SASEGT.